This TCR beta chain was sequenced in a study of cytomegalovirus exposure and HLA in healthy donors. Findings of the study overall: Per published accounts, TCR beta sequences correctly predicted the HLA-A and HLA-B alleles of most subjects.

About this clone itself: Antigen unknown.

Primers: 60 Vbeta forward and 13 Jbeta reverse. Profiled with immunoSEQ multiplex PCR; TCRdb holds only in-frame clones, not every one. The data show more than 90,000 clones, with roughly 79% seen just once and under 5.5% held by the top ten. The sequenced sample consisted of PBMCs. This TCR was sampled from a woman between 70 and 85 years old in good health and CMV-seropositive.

The CDR3 spells CASSGRGRLYQPQHF. The CDR3 DNA sequence: TGTGCCAGCAGTGGAAGGGGGCGGCTCTATCAGCCCCAGCATTTT. The rearrangement joins TRBV2 to TRBJ1-5, with TRBD1 matching 7 bases. The germline V gene encodes CDR1 SNHLY and CDR2 FYNNEI. The CDR3 runs 15 residues. J lost 5 bases, V lost 4 bases, and 8 bases had no gene match.